The clone carrying this T cell receptor (beta chain) has only a few counts. Its antigen is not identified. This sample was included in a study of Ad26.COV2.S vaccination and SARS-CoV-2 variants. Germline assignment: CDR1 KGHSH and CDR2 LQKENI. V dropped 4 bases and J dropped 2; count of bases not matched to a gene: 5. The CDR3 is 16 amino acids. Method: immunoSEQ multiplex PCR; TCRdb's copy keeps in-frame clones and lacks some. Of under 150,000 clones in the sample, about nine tenths were seen once. General observations from the study: Substantial breadth in spike-specific CD8+ and CD4+ T cell responses was reportedly seen after vaccination. Measurements of TCR breadth and depth may have given underestimates of the total T cell responses. Recipients given vaccine exceeded placebo recipients in spike-specific TCR breadth. Whether participants received vaccine or placebo, their non-spike TCR breadth was similar.

The chain carries TRBV18 and TRBJ2-7, with 13 positions matching TRBD2. This receptor was identified in a human donor who had recovered from COVID-19. The input for sequencing was peripheral blood, taken after recovery from COVID-19. The CDR3 sequence is CASSQTSGGLTYEQYF. The CDR3 DNA reads as TGTGCCAGCTCACAGACTAGCGGGGGGCTGACCTACGAGCAGTACTTC.